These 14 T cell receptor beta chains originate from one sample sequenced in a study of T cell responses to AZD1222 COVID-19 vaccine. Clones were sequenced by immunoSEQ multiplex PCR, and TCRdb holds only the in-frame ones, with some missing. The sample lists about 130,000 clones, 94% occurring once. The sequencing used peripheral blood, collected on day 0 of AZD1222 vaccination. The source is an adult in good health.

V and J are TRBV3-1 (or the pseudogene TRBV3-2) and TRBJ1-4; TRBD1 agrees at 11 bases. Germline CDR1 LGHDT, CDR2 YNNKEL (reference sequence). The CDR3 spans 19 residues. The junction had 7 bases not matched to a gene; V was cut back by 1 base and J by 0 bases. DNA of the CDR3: TGTGCCAGCAGCCAAGCGAGGGACAGGGGGTTTCCAACTAATGAAAAACTGTTTTTT. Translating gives CASSQARDRGFPTNEKLFF.

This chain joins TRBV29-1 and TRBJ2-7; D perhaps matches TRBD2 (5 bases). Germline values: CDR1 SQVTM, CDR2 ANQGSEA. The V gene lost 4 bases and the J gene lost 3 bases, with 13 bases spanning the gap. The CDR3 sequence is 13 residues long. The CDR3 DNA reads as TGCAGCGTTGTCGAGAGGGAAAGCTACGAGCAGTACTTC. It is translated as CSVVERESYEQYF.

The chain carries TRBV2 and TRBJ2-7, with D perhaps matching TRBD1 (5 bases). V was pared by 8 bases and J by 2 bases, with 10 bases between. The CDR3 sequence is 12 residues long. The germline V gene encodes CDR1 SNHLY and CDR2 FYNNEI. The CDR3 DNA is TGTGCCAGCGTCCAGACAGCCTACGAGCAGTACTTC. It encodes CASVQTAYEQYF.

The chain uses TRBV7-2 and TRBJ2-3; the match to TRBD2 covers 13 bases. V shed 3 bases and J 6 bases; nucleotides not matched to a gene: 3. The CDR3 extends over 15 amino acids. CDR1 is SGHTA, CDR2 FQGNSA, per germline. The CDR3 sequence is CASSLGLAGPDTQYF. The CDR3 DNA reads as TGTGCCAGCAGCTTGGGACTAGCGGGACCCGATACGCAGTATTTT.

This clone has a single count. In nucleotides, the CDR3 is TGTGCCACCAGCAAAGGTCGAGGGACAGGACAGCTCCGTTTACAGTACTTC. Translated, it gives CATSKGRGTGQLRLQYF. The chain combines TRBV15 with TRBJ2-7; 8 bases line up with TRBD1. Per the germline V gene, CDR1 is LNHNV and CDR2 is YYDKDF (reference sequence). V was clipped by 4 bases and J by 10 bases; unmatched bases: 21. The length of the CDR3 is 17 residues.

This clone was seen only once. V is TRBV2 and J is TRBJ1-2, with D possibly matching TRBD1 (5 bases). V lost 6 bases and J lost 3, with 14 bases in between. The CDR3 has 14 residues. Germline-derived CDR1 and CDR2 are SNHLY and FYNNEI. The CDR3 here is CASSSQGSDYGYTF. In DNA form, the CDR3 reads TGTGCCAGCAGCTCGCAGGGTTCCGACTATGGCTACACCTTC.

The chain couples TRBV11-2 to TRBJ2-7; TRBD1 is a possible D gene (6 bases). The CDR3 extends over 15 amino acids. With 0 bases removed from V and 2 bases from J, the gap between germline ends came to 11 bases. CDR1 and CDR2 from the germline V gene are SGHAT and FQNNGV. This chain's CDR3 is CASSLDWGRTYEQYF. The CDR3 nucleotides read TGTGCCAGCAGCTTAGATTGGGGGCGCACCTACGAGCAGTACTTC.

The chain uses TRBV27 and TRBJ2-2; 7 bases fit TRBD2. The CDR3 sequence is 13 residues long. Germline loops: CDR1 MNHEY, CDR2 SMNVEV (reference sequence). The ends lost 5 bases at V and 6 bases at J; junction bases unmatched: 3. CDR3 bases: TGTGCCAGCAGTATCGGACTAGCCGGGGAGCTGTTTTTT. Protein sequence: CASSIGLAGELFF.

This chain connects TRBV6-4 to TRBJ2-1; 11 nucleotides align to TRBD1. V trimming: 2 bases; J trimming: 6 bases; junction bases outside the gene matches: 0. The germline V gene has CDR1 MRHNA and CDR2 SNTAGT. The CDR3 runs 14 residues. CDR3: CASSDGTGGNEQFF. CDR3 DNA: TGTGCCAGCAGTGACGGGACAGGGGGCAATGAGCAGTTCTTC.

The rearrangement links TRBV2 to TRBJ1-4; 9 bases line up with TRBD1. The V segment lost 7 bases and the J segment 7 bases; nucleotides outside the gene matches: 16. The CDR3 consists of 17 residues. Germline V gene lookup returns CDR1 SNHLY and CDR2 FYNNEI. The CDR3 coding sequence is TGTGCCAGCAACCCCACCCAACCGGGACAGGGAGTTGAAAAACTGTTTTTT. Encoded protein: CASNPTQPGQGVEKLFF.

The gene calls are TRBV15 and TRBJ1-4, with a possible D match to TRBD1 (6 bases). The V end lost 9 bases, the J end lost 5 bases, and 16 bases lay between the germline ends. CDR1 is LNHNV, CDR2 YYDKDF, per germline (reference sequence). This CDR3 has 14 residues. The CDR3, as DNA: TGTGCCACACAACGCAGGGGATCGAATGAAAAACTGTTTTTT. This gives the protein CATQRRGSNEKLFF.

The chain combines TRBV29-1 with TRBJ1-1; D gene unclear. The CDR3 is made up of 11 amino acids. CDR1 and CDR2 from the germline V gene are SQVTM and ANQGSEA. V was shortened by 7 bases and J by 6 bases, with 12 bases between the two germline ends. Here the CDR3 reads CSAQHGAEAFF. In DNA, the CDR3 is TGCAGCGCACAACATGGGGCTGAAGCTTTCTTT.

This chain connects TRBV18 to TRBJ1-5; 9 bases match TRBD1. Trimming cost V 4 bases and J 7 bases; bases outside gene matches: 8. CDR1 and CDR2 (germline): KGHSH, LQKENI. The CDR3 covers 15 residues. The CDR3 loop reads CASSQFGQGKQPQHF. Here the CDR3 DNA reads TGTGCCAGCTCACAATTTGGACAGGGGAAGCAGCCCCAGCATTTT.

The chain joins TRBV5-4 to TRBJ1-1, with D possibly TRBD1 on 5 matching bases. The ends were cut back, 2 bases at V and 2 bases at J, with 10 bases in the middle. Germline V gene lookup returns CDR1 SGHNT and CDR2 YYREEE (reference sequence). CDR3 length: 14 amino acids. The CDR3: CASSLYRDNTEAFF. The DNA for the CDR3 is TGTGCCAGCAGCTTATATAGGGACAACACTGAAGCTTTCTTT.